This T cell receptor beta chain was identified during a study of T-cell memory formation after mild COVID-19. The CDR3 runs to 15 residues. Trimming took 6 bases from V and 2 from J; bases not matched to a gene: 12. Germline values: CDR1 SQVTM, CDR2 ANQGSEA. Constant-segment primers were used for 5'RACE, and the resulting TCR alpha and TCR beta cDNA libraries carried sample barcodes and UMIs. In TCRdb, the 5' RACE reads were re-called with MiXCR into one record per CDR3 protein. The top ten hold 20% to 25% of the sample, which has 400,000 to 500,000 distinct CDR3 sequences, more than 15% seen once. Study outcomes and limitations: Day 15 to 85 contractors were CD4/CD8 balanced; later expanders leaned CD4+. Nothing confirmed that second-wave clones peaking on day 37 were specific for SARS-CoV-2. Shrinking CD4+ clones were chiefly CM and EM; CD8+ ones were chiefly EMRA.

On this clonotype: What it binds is unknown.

The source of this sequence is a man aged 18 to 29 who had mild COVID-19 (a few samples of this study predate the infection). Cell type and time point are not known. The sample taken for sequencing was PBMCs or a T cell subset sorted from them (not recorded which). The chain employs TRBV29-1 and TRBJ1-1, with 7 bases identical to TRBD1. Here the CDR3 DNA reads TGCAGCGTCCGGGAGGGGAGGGGGCACAACACTGAAGCTTTCTTT. This codes for CSVREGRGHNTEAFF.